This entry lists 15 T cell receptor beta chains sequenced from one sample in a study of blood T cell repertoires in COVID-19. Generated by immunoSEQ multiplex PCR, the TCRdb table keeps only in-frame clones and is missing some. The sample carries 200,000 to 300,000 clones, about 90% recorded once. Sequencing used peripheral blood. These receptors were obtained from a person under 35 with COVID-19, enrolled during active disease.

J is TRBJ2-3 and V is TRBV6-1; 10 bases line up with TRBD2. V gave up 3 bases and J gave up 3 bases; unmatched junction bases: 0. Per the germline V gene, CDR1 is MNHNS and CDR2 is SASEGT. The CDR3 loop spans 14 amino acids. CDR3 coding DNA: TGTGCCAGCAGTGAGACTAGCGGGACAGATACGCAGTATTTT. Its translation: CASSETSGTDTQYF.

This clone has only a few counts. V and J are TRBV27 and TRBJ1-2, with 8 bases fitting TRBD1. CDR3 size: 14 residues. Germline values: CDR1 MNHEY, CDR2 SMNVEV (reference sequence). Germline trimming cut 5 bases from V and 4 bases from J; bases unmatched to any gene: 6. The CDR3 bases are TGTGCCAGCAGTCCAGGGGGCGGGCTCTATGGCTACACCTTC. It specifies CASSPGGGLYGYTF.

The rearrangement joins TRBV15 to TRBJ2-1, with 9 bases lining up with TRBD1. The CDR3 totals 17 residues. Germline lookup yields CDR1 LNHNV and CDR2 YYDKDF (reference sequence). V dropped 5 bases and J dropped 7; count of bases not matched to a gene: 15. Here the CDR3 DNA reads TGTGCCACCAGCTGGGGGGAAGGGGACAGGGAACGGAATGAGCAGTTCTTC. It specifies CATSWGEGDRERNEQFF.

The CDR3 spells CASSPRALGGETQYF. CDR3 nucleotides: TGTGCCAGCAGCCCTAGAGCCTTGGGGGGAGAGACCCAGTACTTC. The chain recombines TRBV27 with TRBJ2-5, with D tentatively TRBD2 (6 bases). V lost 6 bases and J lost 4, with 18 bases in between. Germline V gives CDR1 MNHEY, CDR2 SMNVEV (reference sequence). This CDR3 is built from 15 residues.

The rearrangement links TRBV7-8 to TRBJ1-3; D call uncertain. Trimming removed 5 bases at V and 0 bases at J, with 17 bases between. Germline CDR1 reads SGHVS; CDR2 reads FQNEAQ. The CDR3 sequence is 17 residues long. The CDR3: CASSAGAQFFSGNTIYF. The CDR3 nucleotides read TGTGCCAGCAGCGCGGGAGCCCAATTCTTCTCTGGAAACACCATATATTTT.

V usage is TRBV5-1 and J usage is TRBJ1-1; D is unclear. This CDR3 contains 16 residues. V gave up 0 bases and J gave up 6 bases, with 18 bases separating them. CDR1 is SGHRS and CDR2 is YFSETQ in the germline V gene. This CDR3 reads CASSLEVGPGAAEAFF. CDR3 coding DNA: TGCGCCAGCAGCTTGGAAGTCGGACCCGGAGCGGCTGAAGCTTTCTTT. The variable domain in full, completed from reference TRBV5-1 and TRBJ1-1, reads KAGVTQTPRYLIKTRGQQVTLSCSPISGHRSVSWYQQTPGQGLQFLFEYFSETQRNKGNFPGRFSGRQFSNSRSEMNVSTLELGDSALYLCASSLEVGPGAAEAFFGQGTRLTVV.

V is TRBV29-1 and J is TRBJ2-2, with D uncertain. V lost 0 bases and J lost 5, with 10 bases in between. Germline CDR1 reads SQVTM; CDR2 reads ANQGSEA. The CDR3 is made up of 14 amino acids. The CDR3 DNA reads as TGCAGCGTTGAAGACCCGGAGAGGACCGGGGAGCTGTTTTTT. Amino acid sequence: CSVEDPERTGELFF.

This clone was detected once. The chain carries TRBV6-5 and TRBJ2-7; the D is unclear. This CDR3 is built from 14 residues. Trimming removed 6 bases from V and 3 bases from J, with 15 bases in between. Per the germline V gene, CDR1 is MNHEY and CDR2 is SVGAGI. The CDR3 region is CASSPSAPHYEQYF. In DNA, the CDR3 is TGTGCCAGCAGCCCGAGCGCGCCCCACTACGAGCAGTACTTC.

The rearrangement links TRBV5-1 to TRBJ2-3; D may be TRBD1 (5 bases). The V gene lost 5 bases and the J gene lost 2 bases, with 12 bases spanning the gap. Germline V gene lookup returns CDR1 SGHRS and CDR2 YFSETQ. This CDR3 region has 14 residues. The CDR3 DNA is TGCGCCAGCAGTCAGGGCGTCTTCACAGATACGCAGTATTTT. Protein: CASSQGVFTDTQYF.

The V and J genes are TRBV10-1 and TRBJ1-1; 7 bases are a match to TRBD1. This CDR3 comprises 12 residues. Germline CDR1 is WNHNN and CDR2 is SYGVQD (reference sequence). V trimming: 6 bases; J trimming: 7 bases; junction bases outside the gene matches: 5. The CDR3 sequence is CASSAGTVEAFF. CDR3 bases: TGCGCCAGCAGCGCCGGGACAGTTGAAGCTTTCTTT.

V gene TRBV5-4 combines with J gene TRBJ2-7; 15 bases are shared with TRBD2. This CDR3 is built from 16 residues. The V gene end was trimmed by 5 bases and the J gene end by 5 bases; junction bases not matched to a gene: 8. Germline-derived CDR1 and CDR2 are SGHNT and YYREEE (reference sequence). As DNA, the CDR3 is TGTGCCAGCAGTGGGGGGACTAGCGGGAGGCTACACGAGCAGTACTTC. Translation gives CASSGGTSGRLHEQYF.

The chain joins TRBV5-1 to TRBJ2-5, with 9 positions matching TRBD1. With 4 bases clipped from V and 2 bases from J, the junction kept 6 bases outside the gene matches. Germline loops: CDR1 SGHRS, CDR2 YFSETQ. The CDR3 is 15 amino acids. CDR3 region: CASSGGTGLQETQYF. Written as DNA, the CDR3 is TGCGCCAGCAGCGGGGGGACAGGGCTGCAAGAGACCCAGTACTTC.

This clone was detected only once. The V and J genes are TRBV3-1 (or the pseudogene TRBV3-2) and TRBJ2-1; D is unresolved. CDR1 is LGHDT, CDR2 YNNKEL, per germline (reference sequence). The germline V and J ends were trimmed by 2 bases and 10 bases, with 18 bases remaining between them. This CDR3 has 15 residues. The chain's CDR3 is CASSQIASAAGEQFF. The CDR3 DNA is TGTGCCAGCAGCCAAATTGCTAGTGCCGCCGGCGAGCAGTTCTTC.

This clone was counted a few times. The genes are TRBV24-1 and TRBJ1-2; TRBD1 matches at 10 bases. The V and J ends lost 4 bases and 4 bases, in that order; junction bases with no gene match: 5. CDR1 and CDR2 (germline): KGHDR, SFDVKD. The CDR3 is 15 residues long. The CDR3 region is CATSDTGQGIYGYTF. CDR3 sequence (DNA): TGTGCCACCAGTGACACGGGACAGGGGATCTATGGCTACACCTTC.

This clone was recorded only once. The V gene is TRBV6-5, the J gene TRBJ2-1; TRBD2 is a possible D gene (5 bases). The CDR3 runs 14 residues. Germline CDR1 is MNHEY and CDR2 is SVGAGI. Trimming stripped 1 base from V and 6 bases from J, with 10 bases between. CDR3 coding DNA: TGTGCCAGCAGTTACTTATCAACTAGCAATGAGCAGTTCTTC. This translates into CASSYLSTSNEQFF.